The 26 T cell receptor beta chains presented below share a single source sample, sequenced in a study of blood T cells in healthy people across ages. For the second PCR, which ran for roughly 7 to 11 cycles, a sample-barcoded 5' primer and a J-beta primer mix were used. TCRdb re-called the 5' RACE reads with MiXCR, one entry per CDR3 protein. This sample has approximately 800,000 distinct CDR3 sequences, with approximately 53% found just once. The sample was blood. These receptors all come from a man aged 35 to 55 in good health.

The chain employs TRBV12-3 or TRBV12-4 and TRBJ2-1; D tentatively reads TRBD1 or TRBD2 (5 bases each). V dropped 4 bases and J dropped 3 bases, with 13 bases sitting between them. The CDR3 totals 15 residues. The CDR3 sequence is CASSSGTVLYNEQFF. The CDR3 DNA sequence: TGTGCCAGCAGTTCCGGGACCGTTCTCTACAATGAGCAGTTCTTC.

The J gene is TRBJ2-7, the V gene TRBV29-1, with D possibly matching TRBD2 (6 bases). Trimming left V 0 bases short and J 3 bases short, with 12 bases between. CDR1 is SQVTM and CDR2 is ANQGSEA in the germline V gene. The CDR3 is made up of 14 amino acids. The CDR3: CSVEEGGNLYEQYF. The CDR3 DNA is TGCAGCGTTGAAGAAGGAGGGAACCTCTACGAGCAGTACTTC.

V gene TRBV29-1 combines with J gene TRBJ2-3; D remains ambiguous. V was clipped by 3 bases and J by 4 bases, with 5 bases between them. The germline CDR1 and CDR2 sequences are SQVTM and ANQGSEA. There are 11 residues in the CDR3. Here the CDR3 DNA reads TGCAGCGTTGAGAGCGCAGATACGCAGTATTTT. Its translation: CSVESADTQYF.

V and J are TRBV2 and TRBJ1-4, with TRBD1 as a possible D gene (5 bases). V was pared by 5 bases and J by 10 bases, with 11 bases between. CDR1 SNHLY and CDR2 FYNNEI come from the germline V gene. There are 12 residues in the CDR3. The CDR3 region is CASSPGLGKLFF. CDR3 nucleotides: TGTGCCAGCAGTCCAGGGTTGGGAAAACTGTTTTTT.

The table lists this clonotype with a few counts. CDR3 amino acids: CASSQDVGILAGVSQETQYF. CDR3 in DNA: TGTGCCAGCAGCCAAGATGTGGGTATACTAGCGGGAGTATCCCAAGAGACCCAGTACTTC. The rearrangement uses TRBV3-1 and TRBJ2-5, with 11 bases lining up with TRBD2. The germline gives CDR1 LGHDT, CDR2 YNNKEL (reference sequence). The V segment lost 0 bases and the J segment 1 base; nucleotides outside the gene matches: 13. The CDR3 spans 20 residues.

This chain connects TRBV18 to TRBJ2-1, with D unclear. Between the trimmed V and J ends, which lost 0 bases and 2 bases, there was a span of 5 bases. Germline loops: CDR1 KGHSH, CDR2 LQKENI. CDR3 length: 14 residues. The CDR3 loop is CASSPPSTYNEQFF. The CDR3 nucleotides read TGTGCCAGCTCACCACCGTCCACCTACAATGAGCAGTTCTTC.

The rearrangement joins TRBV6-1 to TRBJ2-3; 10 bases match TRBD2. CDR3 length: 14 amino acids. Germline-derived CDR1 and CDR2 are MNHNS and SASEGT. V lost 8 bases to trimming and J lost 6 bases; unmatched junction nucleotides: 8. In DNA form, the CDR3 reads TGTGCCAGCGCAGCCAGCGGGGGGGCCGATACGCAGTATTTT. Translating it yields CASAASGGADTQYF.

The chain recombines TRBV24-1 with TRBJ2-2; D is uncertain. Germline CDR1 and CDR2: KGHDR and SFDVKD. The CDR3 is 11 residues long. Between the trimmed V and J ends, which lost 7 bases and 8 bases, there was a span of 7 bases. CDR3 in amino acids: CATSKEGELFF. Written as DNA, the CDR3 is TGTGCCACCAGCAAGGAGGGGGAGCTGTTTTTT.

This chain links TRBV28 with TRBJ1-5; D remains ambiguous. Germline V gives CDR1 MDHEN, CDR2 SYDVKM. This CDR3 spans 17 amino acids. The ends were cut back, 5 bases at V and 0 bases at J, with 17 bases in the middle. CDR3 amino acids: CASSPPRHIGSNQPQHF. The CDR3, as DNA: TGTGCCAGCAGTCCGCCTCGACATATCGGTAGCAATCAGCCCCAGCATTTT.

The sample holds many counts of this clonotype. V is TRBV20-1 and J is TRBJ2-5; D is possibly TRBD2 (5 bases). Between the trimmed V and J ends, which lost 1 base and 9 bases, there was a span of 21 bases. Germline V gene data show CDR1 as DFQATT and CDR2 as SNEGSKA (reference sequence). CDR3 length: 15 residues. The CDR3 is CSARVRSTVSGAQYF. For the CDR3, the DNA is TGCAGTGCTAGAGTACGATCCACAGTGTCCGGGGCCCAGTACTTC.

On this clonotype: Germline and junction disagree at one end, which may indicate a read error. V and J are TRBV12-3 or TRBV12-4 and TRBJ1-1; the D is unclear. The CDR3 sequence is 15 residues long. The CDR3 region has the DNA TGTGCCGGCAGCCTCCGAGGACGGGGAGGCACTGAAGCTTTCTTT. It translates to CAGSLRGRGGTEAFF.

This clonotype was counted a few times. This chain links TRBV10-3 with TRBJ2-1, with 9 positions matching TRBD2. The germline V gene encodes CDR1 ENHRY and CDR2 SYGVKD. The CDR3 covers 17 residues. Trimming cost V 6 bases and J 0 bases; bases outside gene matches: 9. The CDR3: CAIRIERGASSYNEQFF. The CDR3 region has the DNA TGTGCCATCAGGATCGAGCGGGGGGCGAGCTCCTACAATGAGCAGTTCTTC.

This clonotype appeared a few times. The rearrangement links TRBV7-3 to TRBJ2-7; the D is unclear. V dropped 4 bases and J dropped 2 bases, with 12 bases sitting between them. CDR3 length equals 14 residues. The germline V gene encodes CDR1 SGHTA and CDR2 FQGTGA. DNA of the CDR3: TGTGCCAGCAGCTCTGGTACGGCCCCCTACGAGCAGTACTTC. It encodes CASSSGTAPYEQYF.

The chain combines TRBV6-1 with TRBJ2-7; a possible D gene is TRBD1 (6 bases). The germline V gene has CDR1 MNHNS and CDR2 SASEGT. The CDR3 totals 14 residues. Trimming shortened V by 1 base and J by 7 bases, and 14 bases separated the two germline ends. CDR3 in DNA: TGTGCCAGCAGTGAAGGGGCGCGGCAGGGGGAGCAGTACTTC. It encodes CASSEGARQGEQYF.

The table lists this clonotype with many counts. The gene calls are TRBV3-1 and TRBJ2-5, with TRBD2 identical over 8 bases. Germline CDR1 reads LGHDT; CDR2 reads YNNKEL (reference sequence). Germline trimming cut 2 bases from V and 7 bases from J; bases unmatched to any gene: 9. The CDR3 extends over 15 amino acids. CDR3 DNA sequence: TGTGCCAGCAGCCAATCTGGAGCGGGGGTAGGGACCCAGTACTTC. Its protein product is CASSQSGAGVGTQYF.

V and J are TRBV4-1 and TRBJ2-1; TRBD2 agrees at 10 bases. Trimming took 1 base from V and 13 from J; bases not matched to a gene: 13. The CDR3 is 16 amino acids. Per the germline V gene, CDR1 is MGHRA and CDR2 is YSYEKL. CDR3 coding DNA: TGCGCCAGCAGCCAAGGGTCCCCGCTAGCGGGAGCGCAACAGTTCTTC. The encoded protein is CASSQGSPLAGAQQFF.

V gene TRBV4-3 combines with J gene TRBJ2-1, with D possibly being TRBD1 (6 bases). CDR1 is LGHNA and CDR2 is YSLEER in the germline V gene. The CDR3 covers 16 residues. V was cut by 0 bases and J by 3 bases, with 12 bases left in between. CDR3 nucleotide sequence: TGCGCCAGCAGCCAAGATGGACAGCAAAACTACAATGAGCAGTTCTTC. Its protein is CASSQDGQQNYNEQFF.

This clonotype was seen a few times. The V and J genes are TRBV4-3 and TRBJ2-7; D is ambiguous. CDR1 LGHNA and CDR2 YSLEER come from the germline V gene. V was cut by 11 bases and J by 7 bases, with 21 bases left in between. This CDR3 spans 13 amino acids. This chain's CDR3 is CAPVHTTLGEQYF. The CDR3 region has the DNA TGCGCCCCGGTACACACGACCTTGGGGGAGCAGTACTTC.

The chain joins TRBV28 to TRBJ1-1, with D perhaps TRBD1 (5 bases). This CDR3 has 14 amino acids. Trimming cost V 5 bases and J 1 base, with 11 bases left between them. Per the germline V gene, CDR1 is MDHEN and CDR2 is SYDVKM. As DNA, the CDR3 is TGTGCCAGCAGTAGACTGAGGGGGAACACTGAAGCTTTCTTT. This sequence encodes CASSRLRGNTEAFF.

The chain couples TRBV6-6 to TRBJ2-3, with D unclear. The CDR3 is 13 amino acids. V was pared by 2 bases and J by 3 bases, with 6 bases between. Germline V lookup: CDR1 MNHNY, CDR2 SVGAGI (reference sequence). The CDR3 here is CASSYEATDTQYF. CDR3 in DNA: TGTGCCAGCAGTTACGAGGCTACAGATACGCAGTATTTT.

V usage is TRBV10-3 and J usage is TRBJ2-2; 9 bases are a match to TRBD2. V lost 4 bases to trimming and J lost 0 bases; unmatched junction nucleotides: 3. Germline CDR1 reads ENHRY; CDR2 reads SYGVKD. This CDR3 comprises 16 residues. CDR3 DNA sequence: TGTGCCATCAGTGCCGGCGGGAGGGCGAACACCGGGGAGCTGTTTTTT. Encoded protein: CAISAGGRANTGELFF.

As regards this clonotype: Relative to the germline gene, one junction end is altered; a read error may explain this. The chain has TRBV5-1 and TRBJ2-3; D is unresolved. CDR3 length: 14 amino acids. Germline V gene lookup returns CDR1 SGHRS and CDR2 YFSETQ. The CDR3 DNA sequence: TGCGTCAGCAGCTTGGGATCTAGCACAGATACGCAGTATTTT. Translation gives CVSSLGSSTDTQYF.

CDR3 nucleotide sequence: TGTGCCAGCAGCTTATACCCAGGGGGTCGGCGTGGCTACACCTTC. Translating it yields CASSLYPGGRRGYTF. The chain joins TRBV5-6 to TRBJ1-2; 7 nucleotides line up with TRBD1. V lost 2 bases and J lost 7; bases outside the gene matches: 11. Germline CDR1 SGHDT, CDR2 YYEEEE. This CDR3 has 15 amino acids.

This clonotype has more than one count but fewer than ten. The V and J genes are TRBV29-1 and TRBJ1-5; TRBD1 matches at 11 bases. The germline CDR1 and CDR2 sequences are SQVTM and ANQGSEA. V trimming: 8 bases; J trimming: 6 bases; junction bases outside the gene matches: 9. The CDR3 runs to 14 residues. The CDR3 here is CSLRDRGFGQPQHF. The CDR3 bases are TGCAGCCTTCGGGACAGGGGGTTCGGTCAGCCCCAGCATTTT.

The chain links TRBV7-2 to TRBJ2-3, with D possibly matching TRBD1 (6 bases). Trimming removed 7 bases at V and 1 base at J, with 12 bases between. This CDR3 comprises 14 residues. The germline gives CDR1 SGHTA, CDR2 FQGNSA. CDR3 nucleotide sequence: TGTGCCAGCATCTTTGGACAGCGCACAGATACGCAGTATTTT. It translates to CASIFGQRTDTQYF.

V and J are TRBV6-2 or TRBV6-3 and TRBJ2-5; tentative D call: TRBD1 (6 bases). This CDR3 is 14 amino acids long. V lost 4 bases and J 4 bases, leaving 13 bases between the germline ends. Germline CDR1 MNHEY, CDR2 SVGEGT. CDR3 coding DNA: TGTGCCAGCAGTTTTCGTAGCAGGGGAGAGACCCAGTACTTC. Its protein product is CASSFRSRGETQYF.